The sequence of this T cell receptor beta chain was determined in a study of regulatory T cells in long-lasting Graves disease. Study-wide findings and caveats: Persistent disease preferred TRBV28, TRBJ1-2 and TRBJ2-5.

Time point specified: persistent/refractory GD, antithyroid drugs over 5 years with positive TRAb. With RNA extracted from PBMCs as input, the TCR library was made. EDTA tubes received approximately 9 milliliters of drawn peripheral blood. V was pared by 5 bases and J by 1 base, with 11 bases between. The germline CDR1 and CDR2 sequences are LGHDT and YNNKEL (reference sequence). CDR3 length equals 14 residues. This clonotype was seen at least ten times. Its antigen is not identified. Assembly of TCR beta libraries relied on iRepertoire HTBI primers together with Arm-PCR of CDR3 regions. TCRdb passed the multiplex PCR reads through MiXCR, listing each CDR3 protein once. The sample carries roughly 300,000 distinct CDR3 sequences, roughly a fifth recorded once.

The starting material was peripheral blood mononuclear cells (PBMCs), obtained when the disease was refractory, from a patient treated with antithyroid drugs. The chain links TRBV3-1 to TRBJ1-1; possibly TRBD1 for D (6 bases). This sequence was found in a female donor with Graves disease. CDR3 sequence: CASSIGQPNTEAFF. The CDR3 bases are TGTGCCAGCAGCATAGGACAGCCGAACACTGAAGCTTTCTTT. Complete variable domain (other parts from reference TRBV3-1 and TRBJ1-1): DTAVSQTPKYLVTQMGNDKSIKCEQNLGHDTMYWYKQDSKKFLKIMFSYNNKELIINETVPNRFSPKSPDKAHLNLHINSLELGDSAVYFCASSIGQPNTEAFFGQGTRLTVV.